Shown below are 30 T cell receptor beta chains from a single sample sequenced in a study of tumor-infiltrating lymphocytes in primary liver carcinoma. Taking about 17-33 mg of unsorted bulk tissue, the authors co-extracted RNA and DNA. Starting from approximately 0.45 ug of total RNA, TCR beta cDNA was produced with a primer in the constant region. Three rounds of nested multiplex PCR with slightly modified ARM-PCR produced TCR beta libraries. Use of TRBV1-TRBV30 forward primers with a C-beta reverse primer characterized the first two PCR rounds, which lasted 10 cycles each. TCRdb re-analysed the multiplex PCR reads in MiXCR, keeping a single row per CDR3 protein. The sample yields 95,000 to 100,000 distinct CDR3 sequences, 65% to 75% seen once. Source material: liver tumor tissue from sampling region 2. Subset here: tumor region T2, inferior pole. The receptors shown here come from a woman aged 60-75 years with primary liver carcinoma and hepatitis B virus infection.

This clonotype has just one count. The rearrangement links TRBV28 to TRBJ2-3; D gene unclear. The germline CDR1 and CDR2 sequences are MDHEN and SYDVKM. The CDR3 covers 12 residues. Trimming pared 5 bases from V and 6 bases from J, leaving 9 bases between. The CDR3 protein is CASSPVRDTQYF. The DNA for the CDR3 is TGTGCCAGCAGTCCCGTGAGGGATACGCAGTATTTT.

Comments on this clonotype: The junction differs from germline at one of its ends, possibly a read error. This chain connects TRBV6-5 to TRBJ2-7; no clear D gene. This CDR3 spans 15 amino acids. Germline loops: CDR1 MNHEY, CDR2 SVGAGI. In nucleotides, the CDR3 is TGTGCCAGCACTTACTCGAACTCTAACCTCTACGAGCAGTACTTC. Translating gives CASTYSNSNLYEQYF.

With respect to this clonotype: The junction departs from the called germline gene at one end, perhaps through a read error. The chain couples TRBV11-1 to TRBJ2-1; 7 nucleotides agree with TRBD2. This CDR3 region has 17 residues. In germline, CDR1 is SGHAT, CDR2 FQDESV (reference sequence). CDR3 amino acids: CTSSSIIVGGPINEQFF. The CDR3 bases are TGTACCAGCAGCTCCATTATAGTGGGAGGGCCAATCAATGAGCAGTTCTTC.

Comments on this clonotype: Because the CDR3 is missing its conserved closing phenylalanine or tryptophan, this is likely a read error. The V gene is TRBV11-2, the J gene TRBJ2-1; weak D call: TRBD2 (5 bases). Germline loops: CDR1 SGHAT, CDR2 FQNNGV. V was trimmed by 11 bases and J by 6 bases, leaving 26 bases between them. The CDR3 sequence is 16 residues long. CDR3 sequence (DNA): TGTGCCGTCAGCCGACTAAACCCCGAGGTTGCCAATGAGCAGTTCTCC. Protein sequence: CAVSRLNPEVANEQFS.

There are a few counts of this clonotype. One end of the junction fails to match germline, which may point to a read error. This chain connects TRBV11-2 to TRBJ2-3; perhaps TRBD2 as D (5 bases). The CDR3 loop spans 17 amino acids. Germline CDR1 and CDR2: SGHAT and FQNNGV. The CDR3 sequence is CASSPTLVDRSTDTQYF. The CDR3 nucleotides read TGTGCTAGCAGCCCAACACTAGTGGACCGTAGCACAGATACGCAGTATTTT.

This chain joins TRBV28 and TRBJ2-7; D might be TRBD1 (6 bases). With 3 bases removed from V and 5 bases from J, the gap between germline ends came to 23 bases. This CDR3 comprises 17 residues. CDR1 and CDR2 (germline): MDHEN, SYDVKM. The CDR3 region is CASSFVSGTLTFHEQYF. CDR3 nucleotides: TGTGCCAGCAGTTTTGTTTCCGGGACACTGACTTTCCACGAGCAGTACTTC.

This clonotype was detected only once. The genes are TRBV11-2 and TRBJ2-1; D assignment may be TRBD1 or TRBD2 (5 bases each). The CDR3 extends over 16 amino acids. The germline V and J ends were trimmed by 1 base and 9 bases, with 19 bases remaining between them. Germline V gene sequence: CDR1 SGHAT, CDR2 FQNNGV. CDR3 coding DNA: TGTGCCAGCAGCTTAGGGGCAAGAGGGGCCAACAGTGAGCAGTTCTTC. Residues: CASSLGARGANSEQFF.

J is TRBJ2-7 and V is TRBV5-1; 8 bases are shared with TRBD2. J lost 5 bases, V lost 4 bases, and 20 bases had no gene match. The CDR3 sequence is 18 residues long. The germline V gene encodes CDR1 SGHRS and CDR2 YFSETQ. CDR3 sequence: CASSHIGRGGRTGNEQYF. The DNA of the CDR3 is TGCGCCAGCAGCCACATAGGACGAGGCGGGAGGACGGGGAACGAGCAGTACTTC.

This clonotype showed up many times. This chain uses TRBV14 with TRBJ1-2; unclear D gene. Germline V gene data show CDR1 as SGHDN and CDR2 as FVKESK. Between the trimmed V and J ends, which lost 4 bases and 6 bases, there was a span of 18 bases. The CDR3 spans 15 residues. CDR3 residues: CASSLNRVSLDGYTF. As DNA, the CDR3 is TGTGCCAGCAGCCTGAACCGAGTGTCTCTGGATGGCTACACCTTC. The complete variable domain, with remaining parts taken from reference TRBV14 and TRBJ1-2, reads EAGVTQFPSHSVIEKGQTVTLRCDPISGHDNLYWYRRVMGKEIKFLLHFVKESKQDESGMPNNRFLAERTGGTYSTLKVQPAELEDSGVYFCASSLNRVSLDGYTFGSGTRLTVV.

Comment on this clonotype: An end of the junction does not agree with germline; a read error may underlie this. V is TRBV11-2 and J is TRBJ2-5; D assignment may be TRBD1 or TRBD2 (5 bases each). The CDR3 sequence is 15 residues long. CDR1 SGHAT and CDR2 FQNNGV come from the germline V gene. Written as DNA, the CDR3 is TGCGCCAGCAGCTTAGATCAGGGACCCCATGAGACCCAGTACTTC. Amino acids: CASSLDQGPHETQYF.

On this clonotype itself: One junction end does not reproduce the germline sequence, and a read error may be involved. The chain couples TRBV12-3 or TRBV12-4 to TRBJ2-1, with TRBD2 matching 10 bases. This CDR3 spans 18 amino acids. This CDR3 reads CASSLKREGRRSYNEQFF. The CDR3 nucleotides read TGTGCCAGCAGTTTGAAGCGGGAGGGCCGCCGATCCTATAATGAGCAGTTCTTC.

With respect to this clonotype: A much larger clone differs from this one at a single base, so this may be a read error. The genes are TRBV14 and TRBJ2-3; TRBD1 matches 8 bases. Germline V gene lookup returns CDR1 SGHDN and CDR2 FVKESK. The CDR3 consists of 15 residues. This CDR3 is CTSSQRQGFGDTQYF. As DNA, the CDR3 is TGTACCAGCAGCCAAAGACAGGGGTTCGGAGATACGCAGTATTTT.

As concerns this clonotype: At one boundary the junction diverges from the germline segment, which might be a read error. CDR3 sequence: CASSLSGEVNIGELFF. The CDR3 DNA reads as TGTGCCAGCAGTTTATCAGGGGAGGTGAACATCGGGGAGCTGTTTTTT. The chain combines TRBV28 with TRBJ2-2; D is perhaps TRBD1 or TRBD2 (6 bases each). The CDR3 extends over 16 amino acids. Germline-derived CDR1 and CDR2 are MDHEN and SYDVKM.

The sample holds many counts of this clonotype. The genes are TRBV10-3 and TRBJ1-4; D ambiguous. The CDR3 has 15 residues. Deletions cut 3 bases from V and 2 bases from J, with 10 bases between. Germline V gene data show CDR1 as ENHRY and CDR2 as SYGVKD. DNA for the CDR3: TGTGCCATCAGTGATGCCGGTTCGACTAATGAAAAACTGTTTTTT. Translating it yields CAISDAGSTNEKLFF.

About this clonotype itself: One end of the junction fails to match germline, which may point to a read error. The chain carries TRBV7-3 and TRBJ2-3, with a possible D match to TRBD1 (6 bases). The CDR3 loop spans 15 amino acids. CDR1 is SGHTA, CDR2 FQGTGA, per germline. The CDR3 coding sequence is TGTGCCAGCGGCTTAACGGGACAACGCACAGATACGCAGTATTTT. Translating it yields CASGLTGQRTDTQYF.

As for this clonotype: Relative to the germline gene, one junction end is altered; a read error may explain this. V is TRBV29-1 and J is TRBJ1-1; TRBD1 might be the D (6 bases). This CDR3 comprises 15 residues. From germline, CDR1 is SQVTM and CDR2 ANQGSEA. The CDR3 protein is CSGGRQDPAYTEASF. CDR3 nucleotides: TGCAGCGGGGGTAGACAGGACCCTGCGTACACTGAAGCTTCCTTT.

Points on this clonotype: Compared with germline, one end of the junction differs, possibly owing to a read error. This chain connects TRBV29-1 to TRBJ2-3; 10 positions agree with TRBD2. This CDR3 is built from 16 residues. Germline CDR1 and CDR2: SQVTM and ANQGSEA. The CDR3 DNA sequence: TGCAGCGTTGAAGTTAGCGGGAGGCTCTGGACAGATACGCAGTTTTTT. Protein product: CSVEVSGRLWTDTQFF.

As regards this clonotype: It may be a read error: a sequence one base away is much more abundant. This chain links TRBV10-2 with TRBJ2-3, with 13 bases that match TRBD2. The V segment lost 6 bases and the J segment 2 bases; nucleotides outside the gene matches: 14. CDR3 size: 19 residues. Germline assignment: CDR1 WSHSY and CDR2 SAAADI. CDR3 bases: TGCGCCAGCAGAAGGACTAGCGGGGGTATCGCTGGCGTCACAGATACGCAGTATTTT. Amino acids: CASRRTSGGIAGVTDTQYF.

About this clonotype itself: One end of the junction is discordant with germline, which a read error may explain. J is TRBJ2-1 and V is TRBV5-4; D perhaps matches TRBD2 (6 bases). Germline V gives CDR1 SGHNT, CDR2 YYREEE (reference sequence). The CDR3 covers 15 residues. The CDR3 loop is CASSPRGRRANEQFF. CDR3 nucleotides: TGTGCCAGCAGCCCACGTGGCAGGAGGGCAAATGAGCAGTTTTTC.

This rearrangement joins TRBV28 to TRBJ2-7; 8 bases agree with TRBD2. V was clipped by 6 bases and J by 8 bases; unmatched bases: 27. The CDR3 is made up of 19 amino acids. CDR1 and CDR2 from the germline V gene are MDHEN and SYDVKM. CDR3 sequence reads: CASRSQGSACGRRPYKQYF. CDR3 DNA: TGTGCCAGCAGGTCTCAGGGGTCGGCTTGCGGGAGGCGCCCCTATAAGCAGTACTTC.

In regard to this clonotype: One junction end does not reproduce the germline sequence, and a read error may be involved. The J gene is TRBJ2-7, the V gene TRBV11-2, with D possibly being TRBD2 (6 bases). In germline, CDR1 is SGHAT, CDR2 FQNNGV. This CDR3 contains 15 residues. The CDR3 DNA reads TGTGCTAGCAGCTTAGACCCTGCGGGGACCTACGATCAGTATTTC. This translates into CASSLDPAGTYDQYF. Combining the CDR3 with reference TRBV11-2 and TRBJ2-7 gives the whole variable domain EAGVAQSPRYKIIEKRQSVAFWCNPISGHATLYWYQQILGQGPKLLIQFQNNGVVDDSQLPKDRFSAERLKGVDSTLKIQPAKLEDSAVYLCASSLDPAGTYDQYFGPGTRLTVT.

This clonotype was recorded many times. This sequence joins TRBV10-2 and TRBJ1-1; D is unclear. Germline CDR1 WSHSY, CDR2 SAAADI. The CDR3 totals 13 residues. Deletions cut 3 bases from V and 1 base from J, with 6 bases between. The chain's CDR3 is CASSDPTNTEAFF. CDR3 nucleotides: TGCGCCAGCAGTGACCCTACGAACACTGAAGCTTTCTTT.

Remarks on this clonotype: A single base separates this from a much larger clone, so it may be a read error. The rearrangement links TRBV28 to TRBJ2-2, with a possible D match to TRBD2 (6 bases). This CDR3 contains 15 residues. Germline V lookup: CDR1 MDHEN, CDR2 SYDVKM. The CDR3 spells CATSFVAGGAGELFF. CDR3 DNA: TGTGCCACCAGTTTTGTGGCCGGCGGGGCCGGGGAGCTGTTTTTT.

This clonotype occurred many times. The chain is built from TRBV5-6 and TRBJ2-2; D is tentatively TRBD1 or TRBD2 (7 bases each). Germline V lookup: CDR1 SGHDT, CDR2 YYEEEE. This CDR3 comprises 17 residues. The ends were cut back, 0 bases at V and 4 bases at J, with 16 bases in the middle. CDR3 protein: CASSLVAGGGITGELFF. As DNA, the CDR3 is TGTGCCAGCAGCTTGGTCGCAGGGGGGGGAATCACCGGGGAGCTGTTTTTT.

About this clonotype: No conserved phenylalanine or tryptophan ends this CDR3, so it is likely a read error. It is unclear where the CDR3 begins or ends on the DNA, so no DNA is shown, and the CDR3 is as TCRdb lists it. This chain joins TRBV6-1 and TRBJ2-5; TRBD2 was called by the table and not checked on the DNA. The CDR3 totals 15 residues, both ends included. The germline V gene encodes CDR1 MNHNS and CDR2 SASEGT. The CDR3 region is CASSGARDREETKYV.

This clonotype was seen many times. This chain connects TRBV6-1 to TRBJ2-1; 8 bases map to TRBD2. The CDR3 covers 15 residues. Looked up from germline, CDR1 is MNHNS and CDR2 is SASEGT. V gave up 3 bases and J gave up 9 bases; unmatched junction bases: 10. The CDR3 DNA follows: TGTGCCAGCAGTGAGGGGGGTAGCGGGATGGGTGAGCAGTTCTTC. Its translation is CASSEGGSGMGEQFF.

Comments on this clonotype: At one end, the junction sequence differs from germline, possibly due to a read error. The rearrangement links TRBV11-2 to TRBJ2-2; D not resolved. The CDR3 contains 13 residues. CDR1 SGHAT and CDR2 FQNNGV come from the germline V gene. The CDR3: CASILDSTVNLFF. In DNA, the CDR3 is TGTGCCAGCATCTTAGATAGTACTGTAAATCTTTTTTTT.

This clonotype was seen only once. The conserved closing phenylalanine or tryptophan is absent in this CDR3, likely reflecting a read error. The rearrangement joins TRBV29-1 to TRBJ2-7; tentatively, D is TRBD1 or TRBD2 (6 bases each). CDR1 is SQVTM and CDR2 is ANQGSEA in the germline V gene. The V and J ends lost 7 bases and 7 bases respectively, with 17 bases between them. This CDR3 has 12 amino acids. The CDR3 is CSAGLGGDEQYI. The CDR3 nucleotides are TGCAGCGCTGGCCTGGGGGGCGATGAGCAGTACATC.

In the case of this clonotype: This sequence may be a read error, since a much larger clone differs from it by one base. The chain links TRBV5-1 to TRBJ2-3, with D possibly TRBD1 on 5 matching bases. The CDR3 totals 16 residues. Germline V gene data show CDR1 as SGHRS and CDR2 as YFSETQ. CDR3 in amino acids: CASSPRTNPSIDTQYF. CDR3 sequence (DNA): TGCGCCAGCAGCCCCCGGACAAACCCCAGCATAGATACGCAGTATTTT.

With respect to this clonotype: The conserved phenylalanine or tryptophan normally closing the CDR3 is absent here, so this likely arose from a read error. The rearrangement uses TRBV12-5 and TRBJ2-1; 7 nucleotides align to TRBD2. Germline V lookup: CDR1 LGHNT, CDR2 FRNRAP. The CDR3 spans 15 residues. This chain's CDR3 is CDSGLVGGRIDEQFL. Written as DNA, the CDR3 is TGTGATAGTGGTTTGGTCGGGGGGAGGATCGATGAGCAGTTCCTC.